The 27 T cell receptor beta chains reported below all come from one sample, sequenced in a study of cytomegalovirus exposure and HLA in healthy donors (dated by TCRdb to the late 2010s). The library was built by means of the immunoSEQ multiplex PCR assay. The multiplex PCR relied on a mix of 60 forward primers for TCR Vbeta segments and 13 reverse primers for TCR Jbeta segments. Here the immuneACCESS table is served through TCRdb, limited to in-frame sequences with V and J called. Missing clones are a known gap in these copies; in checked studies unresolved V genes cover under half, and the rest lacks a known reason. The sample table contains around 180,000 clones; only one count was recorded for 65% to 75% of them. The ten largest clones represent less than 1.6% of the sample. The sequenced material came from PBMCs. Receptor source: a girl aged 10 to 17 in good health and CMV-seronegative.

The rearrangement uses TRBV28 and TRBJ1-2; 8 bases map to TRBD1. Germline trimming cut 11 bases from V and 8 bases from J; bases unmatched to any gene: 13. The CDR3 runs 13 residues. Looked up from germline, CDR1 is MDHEN and CDR2 is SYDVKM. The CDR3 nucleotides are TGTGCCGCCAGGCAGGGGGCAATAGGGGGCTACACCTTC. It is translated as CAARQGAIGGYTF.

This clone was recorded only once. This chain connects TRBV19 to TRBJ1-5; 7 nucleotides line up with TRBD1. The CDR3 consists of 15 residues. V trimming: 3 bases; J trimming: 7 bases; junction bases outside the gene matches: 9. CDR1 and CDR2 (germline): LNHDA, SQIVND (reference sequence). The CDR3 region has the DNA TGTGCCAGTAGTATCTCGACAGGGTTAGGGCAGCCCCAGCATTTT. Encoded protein: CASSISTGLGQPQHF.

The chain couples TRBV5-1 to TRBJ1-2; no clear D. Trimming left V 1 base short and J 2 bases short, with 12 bases between. The CDR3 extends over 15 amino acids. The germline V gene has CDR1 SGHRS and CDR2 YFSETQ. This CDR3 reads CASSLTSGSNYGYTF. In nucleotides, the CDR3 is TGCGCCAGCAGCTTGACCTCCGGGTCCAACTATGGCTACACCTTC.

This rearrangement joins TRBV6-6 to TRBJ2-3; 9 bases map to TRBD1. With 6 bases clipped from V and 6 bases from J, the junction kept 7 bases outside the gene matches. This CDR3 spans 14 amino acids. Per the germline V gene, CDR1 is MNHNY and CDR2 is SVGAGI (reference sequence). CDR3 sequence (DNA): TGTGCCAGCAGGCAAACAGGGGGCGGGGATACGCAGTATTTT. The encoded protein is CASRQTGGGDTQYF.

V usage is TRBV6-1 and J usage is TRBJ2-7, with 15 nucleotides matching TRBD2. Germline lookup yields CDR1 MNHNS and CDR2 SASEGT. The CDR3 is made up of 14 amino acids. The V gene end was trimmed by 4 bases and the J gene end by 6 bases; junction bases not matched to a gene: 1. CDR3 loop: CASSAGLAGGEQYF. CDR3 nucleotides: TGTGCCAGCAGTGCGGGACTAGCGGGAGGCGAGCAGTACTTC.

J is TRBJ1-1 and V is TRBV25-1; D ambiguous. The CDR3 loop spans 14 amino acids. CDR1 is MGHDK and CDR2 is SYGVNS in the germline V gene. V was pared by 3 bases and J by 1 base, with 9 bases between. The CDR3 sequence is CASSDIGGNTEAFF. CDR3 nucleotides: TGTGCCAGCAGTGACATAGGAGGGAACACTGAAGCTTTCTTT.

The V and J genes are TRBV5-1 and TRBJ2-5, with D possibly matching TRBD2 (6 bases). This CDR3 is built from 15 residues. Trimming removed 0 bases at V and 4 bases at J, with 13 bases between. Germline values: CDR1 SGHRS, CDR2 YFSETQ. DNA for the CDR3: TGCGCCAGCAGCTTGGGGGGAGGCGTCGGAGAGACCCAGTACTTC. This gives the protein CASSLGGGVGETQYF.

As concerns this clone: The junction departs from germline at one end; a sequencing error may be responsible. This chain uses TRBV6-1 with TRBJ2-5; D gene ambiguous. This CDR3 contains 11 residues. Germline CDR1 MNHNS, CDR2 SASEGT. The CDR3 is CASSELETQYF. As DNA, the CDR3 is TGTGCCAGCAGTGAGCTTGAGACTCAGTACTTC.

Only a few counts were recorded for this clone. The CDR3 sequence is CASTSGTAYQPQHF. In DNA, the CDR3 is TGTGCCAGCACCTCAGGGACAGCCTATCAGCCCCAGCATTTT. The chain has TRBV6-6 and TRBJ1-5; TRBD1 matches 7 bases. The CDR3 totals 14 residues. Germline CDR1 and CDR2: MNHNY and SVGAGI (reference sequence). V lost 7 bases and J lost 5; bases outside the gene matches: 8.

The V and J genes are TRBV2 and TRBJ1-4; 7 positions agree with TRBD1. V trimming: 7 bases; J trimming: 2 bases; junction bases outside the gene matches: 4. The CDR3 contains 14 residues. Per germline, CDR1 SNHLY and CDR2 FYNNEI. The DNA of the CDR3 is TGTGCCAGCATCTCGGACAGGACTAATGAAAAACTGTTTTTT. This translates into CASISDRTNEKLFF.

This clone was counted only a few times. The chain employs TRBV5-1 and TRBJ2-5, with TRBD1 as a possible D gene (6 bases). V dropped 5 bases and J dropped 0 bases, with 14 bases sitting between them. The CDR3 extends over 15 amino acids. CDR1 and CDR2 (germline): SGHRS, YFSETQ. CDR3 sequence: CASSVGQGYQETQYF. The CDR3 nucleotides read TGCGCCAGCAGTGTTGGTCAGGGGTACCAAGAGACCCAGTACTTC.

V usage is TRBV6-5 and J usage is TRBJ1-1, with D possibly TRBD1 on 6 matching bases. The CDR3 is made up of 13 amino acids. From germline, CDR1 is MNHEY and CDR2 SVGAGI. Trimming removed 6 bases from V and 1 base from J, with 9 bases in between. CDR3 sequence reads: CASRVGANTEAFF. In nucleotides, the CDR3 is TGTGCCAGCAGAGTGGGGGCGAACACTGAAGCTTTCTTT.

This clone has more than one count but fewer than ten. The chain has TRBV5-1 and TRBJ2-1; D is perhaps TRBD2 (6 bases). The V gene lost 4 bases and the J gene lost 0 bases, with 11 bases spanning the gap. This CDR3 is built from 15 residues. Germline V lookup: CDR1 SGHRS, CDR2 YFSETQ. CDR3 sequence: CASSGGLLSYNEQFF. CDR3 DNA: TGCGCCAGCAGCGGAGGGTTACTCTCCTACAATGAGCAGTTCTTC.

V is TRBV6-6 and J is TRBJ2-3, with D possibly TRBD2 on 5 matching bases. Germline V gives CDR1 MNHNY, CDR2 SVGAGI (reference sequence). V was cut by 7 bases and J by 1 base, with 9 bases left in between. CDR3 size: 13 residues. This CDR3 reads CASTREGTDTQYF. In DNA, the CDR3 is TGTGCCAGCACCCGGGAAGGCACAGATACGCAGTATTTT.

The chain joins TRBV29-1 to TRBJ1-2; a weak D match, TRBD1 (5 bases). V shed 3 bases and J shed 5 bases, with 16 bases lying between them. The germline V gene encodes CDR1 SQVTM and CDR2 ANQGSEA. The CDR3 has 14 amino acids. The CDR3 region has the DNA TGCAGCGTTGAGGGGTGGGGCGCGAGTTATGGCTACACCTTC. Amino acid sequence: CSVEGWGASYGYTF.

The chain combines TRBV6-5 with TRBJ2-1; 7 bases map to TRBD2. CDR1 is MNHEY and CDR2 is SVGAGI in the germline V gene. The CDR3 consists of 15 residues. J was trimmed by 1 base and V by 6 bases; bases with no gene match: 6. CDR3 bases: TGTGCCAGCAGACCCTCGGGGGGATCCTACAATGAGCAGTTCTTC. Its translation: CASRPSGGSYNEQFF.

V gene TRBV5-1 combines with J gene TRBJ1-2; D ambiguous. CDR3 length equals 12 residues. Deletions cut 0 bases from V and 11 bases from J, with 11 bases between. Germline loops: CDR1 SGHRS, CDR2 YFSETQ. CDR3 amino acids: CASSLEVRGYTF. As DNA, the CDR3 is TGCGCCAGCAGCTTGGAAGTACGGGGATACACCTTC.

V gene TRBV11-2 combines with J gene TRBJ2-4; 10 nucleotides match TRBD1. The length of the CDR3 is 14 residues. V lost 6 bases and J lost 8; bases outside the gene matches: 7. Germline V gene lookup returns CDR1 SGHAT and CDR2 FQNNGV. For the CDR3, the DNA is TGTGCCAGCAGTTCCCGGGACAGGGGTGACATTCAGTACTTC. This translates into CASSSRDRGDIQYF.

The V gene is TRBV25-1, the J gene TRBJ1-3, with D unresolved. V lost 1 base and J lost 1, with 8 bases in between. Germline V gene sequence: CDR1 MGHDK, CDR2 SYGVNS. The CDR3 has 15 amino acids. CDR3 amino acids: CASSEFRGSGNTIYF. DNA for the CDR3: TGTGCCAGCAGTGAATTCCGGGGATCTGGAAACACCATATATTTT.

V and J are TRBV5-4 and TRBJ1-4; D is unresolved. V was trimmed by 0 bases and J by 7 bases, leaving 16 bases between them. Germline V gene lookup returns CDR1 SGHNT and CDR2 YYREEE (reference sequence). The CDR3 length is 16 residues. The CDR3 bases are TGTGCCAGCAGCTTGGCTGGCGGGAGTGCTGGTGAAAAACTGTTTTTT. Translation: CASSLAGGSAGEKLFF.

The chain is built from TRBV5-1 and TRBJ2-1; 9 nucleotides match TRBD1. The CDR3 runs 14 residues. Germline V gene data show CDR1 as SGHRS and CDR2 as YFSETQ. V lost 6 bases to trimming and J lost 9 bases; unmatched junction nucleotides: 10. The DNA for the CDR3 is TGCGCCAGCAAAACCGGGACAGGGAGACTTGAGCAGTTCTTC. Protein: CASKTGTGRLEQFF.

V and J are TRBV2 and TRBJ1-5, with a weak D call TRBD1 (6 bases). The germline gives CDR1 SNHLY, CDR2 FYNNEI. Trimming left V 6 bases short and J 7 bases short, with 19 bases between. The CDR3 is 15 amino acids. CDR3 amino acids: CASRGGGGAGQPQHF. The CDR3 coding sequence is TGTGCCAGCAGGGGGGGAGGGGGAGCTGGACAGCCCCAGCATTTT.

The rearrangement uses TRBV2 and TRBJ1-6; 7 bases line up with TRBD1. Per the germline V gene, CDR1 is SNHLY and CDR2 is FYNNEI. The trim removed 4 bases at V and 8 bases at J, leaving 5 bases unmatched. The CDR3 totals 14 residues. In nucleotides, the CDR3 is TGTGCCAGCAGTGTAAGACAGGGAGATTCACCCCTCCACTTT. This gives the protein CASSVRQGDSPLHF.

V gene TRBV6-1 combines with J gene TRBJ1-1; TRBD1 might be the D (5 bases). Trimming left V 6 bases short and J 0 bases short, with 11 bases between. The CDR3 spans 14 residues. Germline loops: CDR1 MNHNS, CDR2 SASEGT. CDR3 DNA: TGTGCCAGCAGCCGCCCAGGGTTGAACACTGAAGCTTTCTTT. This encodes CASSRPGLNTEAFF.

V gene TRBV5-4 combines with J gene TRBJ1-1; D gene unclear. Germline CDR1 is SGHNT and CDR2 is YYREEE (reference sequence). Trimming pared 3 bases from V and 2 bases from J, leaving 17 bases between. This CDR3 is built from 16 residues. CDR3 loop: CASSSTYSAPNTEAFF. The CDR3 region has the DNA TGTGCCAGCAGCTCGACCTACAGTGCGCCTAACACTGAAGCTTTCTTT.

Only one count was recorded for this clone. The chain combines TRBV5-4 with TRBJ1-2; 8 nucleotides line up with TRBD1. V lost 0 bases and J lost 6; bases outside the gene matches: 4. The CDR3 loop spans 14 amino acids. Germline V gives CDR1 SGHNT, CDR2 YYREEE (reference sequence). As DNA, the CDR3 is TGTGCCAGCAGCTTGGGGACAGGGAGCGATGGCTACACCTTC. Translating gives CASSLGTGSDGYTF.

The count of this clone is one. Compared with germline, one end of the junction differs, possibly owing to a read error. The chain employs TRBV7-9 and TRBJ1-5; unclear D gene. CDR3 size: 14 residues. Looked up from germline, CDR1 is SEHNR and CDR2 is FQNEAQ (reference sequence). The CDR3 sequence is CASSLSGNNQLQHF. The CDR3 region has the DNA TGTGCCAGCAGCTTATCGGGGAACAATCAGCTCCAGCATTTT.